The 32 T cell receptor beta chains below all came from one sample that was sequenced in a study of T cells after yellow fever vaccination. TCRdb redid the calling of the 5' RACE reads with MiXCR, one entry per CDR3 protein. Of 200,000 to 300,000 distinct CDR3 sequences in the sample, 10% to 15% were seen once. The input for sequencing was CD4+ T cells sorted from PBMCs, taken 45 days after the yellow fever booster vaccination. The receptors originated from a man aged 25 to 40 who received the YFV17D yellow fever vaccine.

This clonotype was seen a handful of times. The chain has TRBV20-1 and TRBJ2-7, with 7 bases that match TRBD1. V lost 4 bases and J lost 4; bases outside the gene matches: 10. This CDR3 spans 14 amino acids. Germline V gene lookup returns CDR1 DFQATT and CDR2 SNEGSKA (reference sequence). CDR3 sequence reads: CSANKQGIFYEQYF. The CDR3 DNA follows: TGCAGTGCTAACAAACAGGGGATCTTTTACGAGCAGTACTTC.

The chain couples TRBV6-1 to TRBJ2-6; D possibly corresponds to TRBD2 (6 bases). Germline V gene sequence: CDR1 MNHNS, CDR2 SASEGT. CDR3 length: 15 residues. Trimming shortened V by 6 bases and J by 0 bases, and 9 bases separated the two germline ends. CDR3 bases: TGTGCCAGCAGACTGGACTACTCTGGGGCCAACGTCCTGACTTTC. It specifies CASRLDYSGANVLTF.

In this sample, this clonotype turned up a few times. The chain recombines TRBV20-1 with TRBJ2-1; D possibly corresponds to TRBD1 (6 bases). V dropped 6 bases and J dropped 0 bases, with 15 bases sitting between them. Germline CDR1 is DFQATT and CDR2 is SNEGSKA (reference sequence). CDR3 size: 15 residues. This CDR3 reads CSAPLDSSSYNEQFF. The CDR3 DNA follows: TGCAGTGCCCCCCTGGACAGCAGCTCCTACAATGAGCAGTTCTTC.

This clonotype was counted only a few times. This rearrangement joins TRBV5-1 to TRBJ1-4; D gene uncertain. Germline V lookup: CDR1 SGHRS, CDR2 YFSETQ. This CDR3 region has 16 residues. Trimming took off 6 bases at V and 1 base at J, with 16 bases between the two ends. The CDR3 nucleotides are TGCGCCAGCACCCCGGATGGTATTAGAACTAATGAAAAACTGTTTTTT. Translating it yields CASTPDGIRTNEKLFF.

V gene TRBV3-1 combines with J gene TRBJ1-1; no firm D call. The CDR3 is 14 residues long. V lost 4 bases and J 5 bases, leaving 14 bases between the germline ends. Germline V gene data show CDR1 as LGHDT and CDR2 as YNNKEL (reference sequence). CDR3 in amino acids: CASSRSTSETEAFF. In nucleotides, the CDR3 is TGTGCCAGCAGCCGGTCGACAAGCGAAACTGAAGCTTTCTTT.

This chain uses TRBV7-2 with TRBJ2-7; D unclear. The CDR3 runs 12 residues. Per germline, CDR1 SGHTA and CDR2 FQGNSA. Trimming left V 4 bases short and J 6 bases short, with 10 bases between. DNA of the CDR3: TGTGCCAGCAGCTATAGGGCGCGCGAGCAGTACTTC. Translated, it gives CASSYRAREQYF.

This clonotype was observed a few times. The rearrangement joins TRBV3-1 to TRBJ2-7; 9 nucleotides match TRBD1. Unmatched junction bases numbered 8, after V lost 2 bases and J lost 6 bases. This CDR3 contains 15 residues. Germline assignment: CDR1 LGHDT and CDR2 YNNKEL (reference sequence). The DNA of the CDR3 is TGTGCCAGCAGCCAATACCGACAGGGGGGCCGCGAGCAGTACTTC. It yields the protein CASSQYRQGGREQYF.

This clonotype was detected ten times or more. The chain recombines TRBV4-2 with TRBJ2-1; 11 bases agree with TRBD2. Germline-derived CDR1 and CDR2 are LGHNA and YNFKEQ. The CDR3 spans 19 residues. Unmatched junction bases numbered 14, after V lost 4 bases and J lost 3 bases. CDR3 sequence (DNA): TGTGCCAGCAGCCTAGTAGGTAGTAGCGGGGGGGGCCTCTACAATGAGCAGTTCTTC. Translating gives CASSLVGSSGGGLYNEQFF.

In this sample, this clonotype turned up a few times. The chain has TRBV7-2 and TRBJ2-5; no firm D call. Trimming removed 3 bases at V and 2 bases at J, with 7 bases between. This CDR3 contains 13 residues. Germline V gives CDR1 SGHTA, CDR2 FQGNSA. CDR3 nucleotide sequence: TGTGCCAGCAGCTTTACCCTGCAAGAGACCCAGTACTTC. Protein product: CASSFTLQETQYF. Complete variable domain (other parts from reference TRBV7-2 and TRBJ2-5): GAGVSQSPSNKVTEKGKDVELRCDPISGHTALYWYRQSLGQGLEFLIYFQGNSAPDKSGLPSDRFSAERTGGSVSTLTIQRTQQEDSAVYLCASSFTLQETQYFGPGTRLLVL.

This clonotype was observed a few times. The J gene is TRBJ2-7, the V gene TRBV12-3 or TRBV12-4, with 9 bases lining up with TRBD1. The CDR3 has 15 residues. The J segment lost 5 bases and the V segment lost 2 bases, leaving 7 bases of the junction unmatched. The CDR3 coding sequence is TGTGCCAGCAGTTTATTCGGGACAGGGTTCAACGAGCAGTACTTC. Its protein is CASSLFGTGFNEQYF.

This clonotype was counted ten times or more. The chain carries TRBV25-1 and TRBJ2-7, with TRBD2 matching over 11 bases. Unmatched junction bases numbered 1, after V lost 3 bases and J lost 3 bases. Germline V lookup: CDR1 MGHDK, CDR2 SYGVNS. The length of the CDR3 is 14 residues. The CDR3 DNA reads as TGTGCCAGCAGTGAGGGACTAGCGGTCTACGAGCAGTACTTC. Amino acid sequence: CASSEGLAVYEQYF.

A few counts support this clonotype. The chain joins TRBV20-1 to TRBJ2-3; D is possibly TRBD1 (6 bases). There are 11 residues in the CDR3. CDR1 and CDR2 from the germline V gene are DFQATT and SNEGSKA (reference sequence). The V end was cut by 7 bases, the J end by 6 bases, with 11 bases between. The CDR3 spells CSGGLSDTQYF. As DNA, the CDR3 is TGCAGTGGGGGGCTCTCTGATACGCAGTATTTT.

The genes are TRBV6-5 and TRBJ2-7; tentative D call: TRBD2 (6 bases). CDR3 length equals 14 residues. V lost 2 bases, J lost 4 bases, and 12 bases lay in between. Per germline, CDR1 MNHEY and CDR2 SVGAGI. CDR3 in amino acids: CASSYVGGAYEQYF. CDR3 bases: TGTGCCAGCAGTTACGTTGGAGGGGCGTACGAGCAGTACTTC.

This clonotype showed up just a few times. The rearrangement links TRBV29-1 to TRBJ2-1, with D perhaps being TRBD1 or TRBD2 (8 bases each). CDR1 is SQVTM and CDR2 is ANQGSEA in the germline V gene. V was cut by 3 bases and J by 3 bases, with 21 bases left in between. CDR3 length equals 17 residues. The CDR3 here is CSVEGTGWTSSYNEQFF. For the CDR3, the DNA is TGCAGCGTTGAGGGGACAGGCTGGACTAGCAGCTACAATGAGCAGTTCTTC.

This clonotype was seen repeatedly, ten times or more. CDR3 nucleotide sequence: TGCGCCAGCAGCTTGGAGGCTAGCGGGAGTTACGAGCAGTACTTC. The encoded protein is CASSLEASGSYEQYF. V usage is TRBV5-1 and J usage is TRBJ2-7, with 10 nucleotides matching TRBD2. V shed 0 bases, J shed 4 bases, and the junction held 4 bases outside the gene matches. Germline CDR1 reads SGHRS; CDR2 reads YFSETQ. The length of the CDR3 is 15 residues. Using reference TRBV5-1 and TRBJ2-7 for the parts outside the CDR3, the full variable domain is KAGVTQTPRYLIKTRGQQVTLSCSPISGHRSVSWYQQTPGQGLQFLFEYFSETQRNKGNFPGRFSGRQFSNSRSEMNVSTLELGDSALYLCASSLEASGSYEQYFGPGTRLTVT.

V is TRBV6-1 and J is TRBJ1-2; D is perhaps TRBD1 (6 bases). This CDR3 is 14 amino acids long. Germline loops: CDR1 MNHNS, CDR2 SASEGT. With 3 bases removed from V and 6 bases from J, the gap between germline ends came to 14 bases. The CDR3 region is CASSDVGGPNGYTF. CDR3 DNA: TGTGCCAGCAGTGATGTGGGGGGGCCGAATGGCTACACCTTC.

This rearrangement joins TRBV5-1 to TRBJ2-1; 8 positions match TRBD1. V was pared by 3 bases and J by 10 bases, with 6 bases of the junction left unmatched. The CDR3 contains 13 residues. Germline V lookup: CDR1 SGHRS, CDR2 YFSETQ. CDR3 region: CASSWTGSNEQFF. For the CDR3, the DNA is TGCGCCAGCAGCTGGACAGGGAGTAACGAGCAGTTCTTC.

There are many counts of this clonotype. J is TRBJ2-7 and V is TRBV7-9; 9 bases line up with TRBD1. J was trimmed by 1 base and V by 8 bases; bases with no gene match: 3. The CDR3 runs 13 residues. The germline V gene has CDR1 SEHNR and CDR2 FQNEAQ (reference sequence). The CDR3 DNA reads as TGTGCCAGCCGGGGACAGGGTTCCTACGAGCAGTACTTC. Amino acid sequence: CASRGQGSYEQYF.

V gene TRBV12-3 or TRBV12-4 combines with J gene TRBJ2-4; TRBD1 matches 11 bases. V lost 2 bases to trimming and J lost 3 bases; unmatched junction nucleotides: 6. The CDR3 runs 17 residues. CDR3 sequence: CASSLPPGQGVKNIQYF. The CDR3 DNA sequence: TGTGCCAGCAGTTTACCCCCGGGACAGGGGGTCAAAAACATTCAGTACTTC.

The genes are TRBV16 and TRBJ2-7, with a tentative D call TRBD1 (6 bases). CDR3 length: 16 residues. In germline, CDR1 is KGHSY, CDR2 FQNENV. The V end was cut by 4 bases, the J end by 5 bases, with 21 bases between. As DNA, the CDR3 is TGTGCCAGCAGCCTTGTTAACCTTAAACAGGGTAACGAGCAGTACTTC. This codes for CASSLVNLKQGNEQYF. The variable domain in full, completed from reference TRBV16 and TRBJ2-7, reads GEEVAQTPKHLVRGEGQKAKLYCAPIKGHSYVFWYQQVLKNEFKFLISFQNENVFDETGMPKERFSAKCLPNSPCSLEIQATKLEDSAVYFCASSLVNLKQGNEQYFGPGTRLTVT.

The J gene is TRBJ2-3, the V gene TRBV18; D is uncertain. Trimming took off 8 bases at V and 3 bases at J, with 15 bases between the two ends. Germline V lookup: CDR1 KGHSH, CDR2 LQKENI. This CDR3 comprises 14 residues. CDR3 amino acids: CASTPPPQTDTQYF. In DNA, the CDR3 is TGTGCCAGCACGCCACCACCACAGACAGATACGCAGTATTTT. Variable domain in full (rest from reference TRBV18 and TRBJ2-3): NAGVMQNPRHLVRRRGQEARLRCSPMKGHSHVYWYRQLPEEGLKFMVYLQKENIIDESGMPKERFSAEFPKEGPSILRIQQVVRGDSAAYFCASTPPPQTDTQYFGPGTRLTVL.

This clonotype has a handful of counts. The rearrangement uses TRBV15 and TRBJ2-1, with 7 bases lining up with TRBD1. The ends lost 0 bases at V and 15 bases at J; junction bases unmatched: 14. Germline V gene lookup returns CDR1 LNHNV and CDR2 YYDKDF (reference sequence). The CDR3 extends over 15 amino acids. As DNA, the CDR3 is TGTGCCACCAGCAGAGATGGGGGACAGTCAACCCTGCCGTTCTTC. It translates to CATSRDGGQSTLPFF.

V gene TRBV7-2 combines with J gene TRBJ2-7, with TRBD1 as a possible D gene (6 bases). Germline V lookup: CDR1 SGHTA, CDR2 FQGNSA. Trimming shortened V by 2 bases and J by 10 bases, and 15 bases separated the two germline ends. CDR3 length equals 13 residues. The CDR3 sequence is CASSLMGQGRQYF. CDR3 DNA sequence: TGTGCCAGCAGCTTAATGGGACAAGGCCGTCAGTACTTC.

This clonotype occurred a few times. The chain uses TRBV7-2 and TRBJ2-3; 11 positions match TRBD2. Trimming at V came to 5 bases and at J to 8 bases, leaving 6 bases not matched to a gene. The CDR3 totals 14 residues. Germline-derived CDR1 and CDR2 are SGHTA and FQGNSA. The CDR3 sequence: CASSQTSGKATQYF. The CDR3 DNA follows: TGTGCCAGCAGCCAGACTAGCGGGAAAGCTACGCAGTATTTT.

The sample holds a few counts of this clonotype. The rearrangement joins TRBV25-1 to TRBJ1-2, with TRBD1 identical over 7 bases. V lost 5 bases and J lost 5; bases outside the gene matches: 11. The CDR3 length is 15 residues. Germline CDR1 MGHDK, CDR2 SYGVNS. The CDR3 loop is CASSTTLGQPYGYTF. The CDR3 region has the DNA TGTGCCAGCAGTACCACCCTGGGACAGCCTTATGGCTACACCTTC.

At least ten counts were recorded for this clonotype. The chain links TRBV5-1 to TRBJ2-2; D is uncertain. V shed 1 base and J shed 7 bases, with 8 bases lying between them. Germline lookup yields CDR1 SGHRS and CDR2 YFSETQ. The CDR3 length is 13 residues. This CDR3 is CASSLRASGELFF. Here the CDR3 DNA reads TGCGCCAGCAGCTTGCGGGCCAGCGGGGAGCTGTTTTTT.

This chain connects TRBV6-5 to TRBJ2-1, with 9 bases lining up with TRBD2. The germline gives CDR1 MNHEY, CDR2 SVGAGI. CDR3 size: 15 residues. J gave up 3 bases and V 2 bases, and 2 bases lay outside the gene matches. The CDR3 DNA follows: TGTGCCAGCAGTTACCGGACTAGCGTCTACAATGAGCAGTTCTTC. This encodes CASSYRTSVYNEQFF.

This clonotype was seen at least ten times. This rearrangement joins TRBV15 to TRBJ2-1, with D tentatively TRBD1 (6 bases). CDR1 and CDR2 from the germline V gene are LNHNV and YYDKDF (reference sequence). This CDR3 comprises 18 residues. Trimming removed 1 base from V and 0 bases from J, with 16 bases in between. In DNA, the CDR3 is TGTGCCACCAGCAGAGGAGGGCTAGGGGGAAGCTCCTACAATGAGCAGTTCTTC. This gives the protein CATSRGGLGGSSYNEQFF.

This clonotype was counted between two and nine times. This chain uses TRBV18 with TRBJ2-1; 14 nucleotides match TRBD2. Germline values: CDR1 KGHSH, CDR2 LQKENI. The CDR3 length is 16 residues. The ends lost 4 bases at V and 8 bases at J; junction bases unmatched: 7. CDR3 coding DNA: TGTGCCAGCTCACTGAGGACTAGCGGGAGGAGGCATGAGCAGTTCTTC. Translated, it gives CASSLRTSGRRHEQFF.

This clonotype was observed a handful of times. The chain uses TRBV9 and TRBJ2-7; the D is unclear. V was trimmed by 0 bases and J by 4 bases, leaving 8 bases between them. CDR3 length: 13 residues. Per the germline V gene, CDR1 is SGDLS and CDR2 is YYNGEE. The CDR3 loop is CASSVEGWYEQYF. CDR3 nucleotides: TGTGCCAGCAGCGTAGAAGGCTGGTACGAGCAGTACTTC.

This clonotype has just a few counts. The gene calls are TRBV7-2 and TRBJ1-2, with D tentatively TRBD1 (5 bases). Per germline, CDR1 SGHTA and CDR2 FQGNSA. Trimming removed 2 bases at V and 3 bases at J, with 10 bases between. The CDR3 loop spans 14 amino acids. The CDR3 sequence: CASSLLGEDYGYTF. CDR3 DNA: TGTGCCAGCAGCTTACTGGGGGAGGACTATGGCTACACCTTC.

This clonotype was recorded a few times. The V gene is TRBV7-2, the J gene TRBJ1-6; D is ambiguous. Looked up from germline, CDR1 is SGHTA and CDR2 is FQGNSA. The CDR3 runs 15 residues. V lost 5 bases and J lost 6, with 14 bases in between. The DNA for the CDR3 is TGTGCCAGCAGCCTAACCGGGAGGGTTAATTCACCCCTCCACTTT. Translation: CASSLTGRVNSPLHF.